This T cell receptor beta chain was profiled in a study of cytomegalovirus exposure and HLA in healthy donors. Study-wide points: Some V segments could not be told apart, so they were left out, TRBV6-2 and TRBV6-3 among them. For cytomegalovirus status, the classifier reportedly gave diagnoses with high specificity and sensitivity.

From germline, CDR1 is MNHEY and CDR2 SMNVEV (reference sequence). The V and J ends lost 5 bases and 0 bases respectively, with 13 bases between them. CDR3 length: 15 amino acids. This PCR relied on a set of 60 Vbeta primers and 13 Jbeta primers. Here immunoSEQ multiplex PCR was the method, and the copy in TCRdb shows in-frame clones only, minus some. The table has about 110,000 clones, approximately 83% seen once. Points on this clone: Its antigen is not known.

J is TRBJ1-1 and V is TRBV27, with D unclear. The source of this sequence is a man aged 40-49 years in good health and CMV-seronegative. Sequenced sample: PBMCs. This CDR3 reads CASSPQGGLNTEAFF. CDR3 in DNA: TGTGCCAGCAGTCCCCAAGGCGGGTTGAACACTGAAGCTTTCTTT.